This T cell receptor (beta chain) emerged from a study of PD-L1 blockade in urothelial cancer. The wider study: The researchers analyzed blood 3 weeks (second dose) and 6 weeks after treatment start. Median blood clonality was about 0.081, with tens of thousands of unique TCRs. Study results and caveats: Below-median pretreatment blood TCR clonality was a predictor of better survival.

About this clone itself: Its antigen is currently unknown.

Data came from immunoSEQ multiplex PCR; TCRdb stores just in-frame clones and leaves some out. The data contain about 45,000 clones, around four fifths of them singletons. Stated time point: peripheral blood 6 weeks after treatment start. Between 1 and 8 samples, pretreatment and on-treatment, were given by each patient. The V gene lost 7 bases and the J gene lost 2 bases, with 12 bases spanning the gap. CDR1 is WSHSY, CDR2 SAAADI, per germline. The CDR3 length is 13 residues. The chain links TRBV10-2 to TRBJ2-7, with D perhaps TRBD2 (6 bases). The starting material was PBMCs, obtained around atezolizumab (anti-PD-L1) treatment. This receptor was identified in a man in his sixties with urothelial cancer. The CDR3, as DNA: TGCGCCAGCACGGGGGTTTCCCCCTACGAGCAGTACTTC. As protein: CASTGVSPYEQYF.